The entry that follows covers one TCR beta chain sequence. This record comes from a study of T-cell memory formation after mild COVID-19. The CDR3 covers 14 residues. Germline trimming cut 3 bases from V and 3 bases from J; bases unmatched to any gene: 3. CDR1 KGHSH and CDR2 LQKENI come from the germline V gene. TCRdb ran MiXCR on the 5' RACE reads and lists one entry per CDR3 protein. The table records about 400,000 distinct CDR3 sequences, over 15% of them present only once. The chain recombines TRBV18 with TRBJ2-3; 7 bases match TRBD1. This sequence was found in a man between 18 and 29 years old who had mild COVID-19 (a few samples of this study predate the infection). Cell type and time point are not known. The sequenced sample was PBMCs or a T cell subset sorted from them (not recorded which). As DNA, the CDR3 is TGTGCCAGCTCACCCCCACAGGGGACAGATACGCAGTATTTT. It is translated as CASSPPQGTDTQYF.